The clone carrying this T cell receptor (beta chain) was counted once. The antigen is unknown. The data were taken from a study of T cell responses to AZD1222 COVID-19 vaccine. At the level of the study: Both about-4-week and about-12-week second-dose recipients were combined. Study observations and caveats: Among spike-specific TCRs, nearly half reportedly target unmutated variant regions. A mostly white British donor set with more females was recruited, and clonal diversity was possibly underestimated. An increase in Spike-specific TCR breadth and depth was observed after two AZD1222 doses.

Trimming left V 8 bases short and J 7 bases short, with 18 bases between. The CDR3 contains 13 residues. In germline, CDR1 is MNHNY, CDR2 SVGAGI (reference sequence). The table came from immunoSEQ multiplex PCR; TCRdb's copy has only in-frame clones and leaves some out. The data hold more than 110,000 clones, with about 86% observed a single time. The rearrangement links TRBV6-6 to TRBJ2-7; D may be TRBD1 or TRBD2 (5 bases each). Source: peripheral blood, taken on day 0 of AZD1222 vaccination. The sequence was collected from an adult in good health. CDR3 nucleotide sequence: TGTGCCAGCGGGGGACGATCATCAGGGGAGCAGTACTTC. It translates to CASGGRSSGEQYF.